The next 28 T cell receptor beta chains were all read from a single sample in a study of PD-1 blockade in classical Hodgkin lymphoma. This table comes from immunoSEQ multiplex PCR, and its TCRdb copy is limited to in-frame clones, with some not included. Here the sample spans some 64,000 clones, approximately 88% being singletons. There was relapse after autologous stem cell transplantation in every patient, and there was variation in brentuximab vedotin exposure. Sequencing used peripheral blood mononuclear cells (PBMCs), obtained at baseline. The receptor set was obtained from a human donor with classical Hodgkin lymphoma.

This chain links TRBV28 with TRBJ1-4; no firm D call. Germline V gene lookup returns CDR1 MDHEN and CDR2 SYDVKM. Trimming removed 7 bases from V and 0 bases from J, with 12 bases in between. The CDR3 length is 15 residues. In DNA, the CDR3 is TGTGCCAGCAATCCACCTCATGCAACTAATGAAAAACTGTTTTTT. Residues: CASNPPHATNEKLFF.

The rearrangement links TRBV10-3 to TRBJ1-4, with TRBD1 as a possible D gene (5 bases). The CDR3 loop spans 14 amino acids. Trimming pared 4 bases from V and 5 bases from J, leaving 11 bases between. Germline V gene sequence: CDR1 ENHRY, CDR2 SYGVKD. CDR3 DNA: TGTGCCATCAGTGCCCAGGGTGGCAATGAAAAACTGTTTTTT. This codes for CAISAQGGNEKLFF.

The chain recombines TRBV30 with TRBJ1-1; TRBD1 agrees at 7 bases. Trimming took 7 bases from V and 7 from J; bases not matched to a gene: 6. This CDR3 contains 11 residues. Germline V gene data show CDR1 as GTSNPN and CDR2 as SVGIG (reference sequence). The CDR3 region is CAFLRTGEAFF. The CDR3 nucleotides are TGTGCCTTCCTCCGGACAGGTGAAGCTTTCTTT.

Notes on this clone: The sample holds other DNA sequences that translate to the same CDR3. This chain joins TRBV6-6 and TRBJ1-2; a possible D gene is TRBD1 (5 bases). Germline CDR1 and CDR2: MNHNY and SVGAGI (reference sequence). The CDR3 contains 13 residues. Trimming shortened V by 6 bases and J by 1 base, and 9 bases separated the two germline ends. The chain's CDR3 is CASRAGINYGYTF. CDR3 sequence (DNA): TGTGCCAGCAGAGCAGGGATTAACTATGGCTACACCTTC.

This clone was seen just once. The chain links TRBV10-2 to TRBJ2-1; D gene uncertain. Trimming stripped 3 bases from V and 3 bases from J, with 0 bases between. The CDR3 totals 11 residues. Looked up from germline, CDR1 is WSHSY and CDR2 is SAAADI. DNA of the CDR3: TGCGCCAGCAGTGACTACAATGAGCAGTTCTTC. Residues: CASSDYNEQFF.

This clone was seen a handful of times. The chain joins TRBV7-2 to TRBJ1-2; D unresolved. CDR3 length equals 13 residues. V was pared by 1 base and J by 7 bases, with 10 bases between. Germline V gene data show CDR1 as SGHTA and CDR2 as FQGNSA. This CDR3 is CASSLGAGSGYTF. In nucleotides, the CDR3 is TGTGCCAGCAGCTTAGGTGCAGGCAGTGGCTACACCTTC.

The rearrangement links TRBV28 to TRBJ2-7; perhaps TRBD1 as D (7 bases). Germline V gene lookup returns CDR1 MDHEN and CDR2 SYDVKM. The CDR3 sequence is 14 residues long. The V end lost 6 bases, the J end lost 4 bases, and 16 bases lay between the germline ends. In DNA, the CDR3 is TGTGCCAGCAGCTTCAGGGGGGTTTGGTACGAGCAGTACTTC. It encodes CASSFRGVWYEQYF.

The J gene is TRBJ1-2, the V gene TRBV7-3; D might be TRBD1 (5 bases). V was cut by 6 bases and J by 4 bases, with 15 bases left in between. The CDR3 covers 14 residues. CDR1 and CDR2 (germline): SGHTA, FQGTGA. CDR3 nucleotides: TGTGCCAGCAGTTCACCCAGGGAGAGCTATGGCTACACCTTC. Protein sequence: CASSSPRESYGYTF.

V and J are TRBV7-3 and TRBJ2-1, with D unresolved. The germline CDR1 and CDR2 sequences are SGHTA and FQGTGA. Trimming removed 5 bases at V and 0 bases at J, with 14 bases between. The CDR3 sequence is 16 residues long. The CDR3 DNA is TGTGCCAGCAGCCGGGTCGTGCTAAGCTCCTACAATGAGCAGTTCTTC. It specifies CASSRVVLSSYNEQFF.

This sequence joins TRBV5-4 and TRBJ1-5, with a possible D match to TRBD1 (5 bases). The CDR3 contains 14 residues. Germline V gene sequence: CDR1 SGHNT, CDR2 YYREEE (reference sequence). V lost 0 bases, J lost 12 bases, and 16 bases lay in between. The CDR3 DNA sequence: TGTGCCAGCAGCTTGGGGGGCAGTCTATCGAACCAGCATTTT. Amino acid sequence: CASSLGGSLSNQHF.

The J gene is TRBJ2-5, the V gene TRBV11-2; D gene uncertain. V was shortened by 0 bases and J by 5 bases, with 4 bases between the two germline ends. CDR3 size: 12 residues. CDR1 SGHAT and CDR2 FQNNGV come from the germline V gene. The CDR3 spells CASSLDLETQYF. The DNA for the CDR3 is TGTGCCAGCAGCTTAGATCTGGAGACCCAGTACTTC.

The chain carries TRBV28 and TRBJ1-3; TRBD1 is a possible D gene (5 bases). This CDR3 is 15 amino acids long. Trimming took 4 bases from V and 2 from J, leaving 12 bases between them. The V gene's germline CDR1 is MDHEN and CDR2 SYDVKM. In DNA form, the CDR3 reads TGTGCCAGCAGTTCCCCCGGGGGGGCTGGAAACACCATATATTTT. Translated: CASSSPGGAGNTIYF.

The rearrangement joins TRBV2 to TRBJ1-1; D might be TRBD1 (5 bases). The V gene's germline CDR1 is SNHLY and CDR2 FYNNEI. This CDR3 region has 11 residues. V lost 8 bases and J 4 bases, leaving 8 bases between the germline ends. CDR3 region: CASQGVTEAFF. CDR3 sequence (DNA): TGTGCCAGCCAGGGCGTCACTGAAGCTTTCTTT.

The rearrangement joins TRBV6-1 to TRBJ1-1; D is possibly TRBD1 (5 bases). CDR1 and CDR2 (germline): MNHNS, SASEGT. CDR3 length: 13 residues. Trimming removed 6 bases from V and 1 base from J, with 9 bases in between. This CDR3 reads CASSQQENTEAFF. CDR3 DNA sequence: TGTGCCAGCAGCCAACAGGAGAACACTGAAGCTTTCTTT.

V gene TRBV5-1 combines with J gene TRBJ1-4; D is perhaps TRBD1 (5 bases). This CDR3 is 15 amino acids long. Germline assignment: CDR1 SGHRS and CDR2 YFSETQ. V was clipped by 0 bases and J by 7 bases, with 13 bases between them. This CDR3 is CASSLVGDRGEKLFF. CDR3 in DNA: TGCGCCAGCAGCTTGGTGGGGGATAGGGGTGAAAAACTGTTTTTT.

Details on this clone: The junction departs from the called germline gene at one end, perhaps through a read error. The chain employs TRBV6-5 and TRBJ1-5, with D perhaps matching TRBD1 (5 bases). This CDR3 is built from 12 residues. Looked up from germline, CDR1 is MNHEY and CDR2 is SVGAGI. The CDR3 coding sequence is TGCGCGGAGGTCGGGGGGAATCAGCCCCAGCATTTT. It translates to CAEVGGNQPQHF.

The DNA for the CDR3 is TGCGCCAGCAGCCAAGAGAGACAGTACTACGAGCAGTACTTC. Translated: CASSQERQYYEQYF. The chain joins TRBV4-3 to TRBJ2-7, with D possibly TRBD1 on 5 matching bases. With 0 bases removed from V and 3 bases from J, the gap between germline ends came to 9 bases. CDR1 and CDR2 (germline): LGHNA, YSLEER. The CDR3 is made up of 14 amino acids.

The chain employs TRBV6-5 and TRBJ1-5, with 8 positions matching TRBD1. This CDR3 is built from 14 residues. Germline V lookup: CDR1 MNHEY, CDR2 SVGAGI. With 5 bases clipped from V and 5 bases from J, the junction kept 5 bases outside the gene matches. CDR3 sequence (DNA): TGTGCCAGCAGTCGGACAGGGCCTTATCAGCCCCAGCATTTT. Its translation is CASSRTGPYQPQHF.

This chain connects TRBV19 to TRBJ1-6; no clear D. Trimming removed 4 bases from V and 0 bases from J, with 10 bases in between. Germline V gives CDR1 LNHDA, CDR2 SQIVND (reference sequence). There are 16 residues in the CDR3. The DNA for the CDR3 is TGTGCCAGTAGTAGTCGCGGGAACTCCTATAATTCACCCCTCCACTTT. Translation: CASSSRGNSYNSPLHF.

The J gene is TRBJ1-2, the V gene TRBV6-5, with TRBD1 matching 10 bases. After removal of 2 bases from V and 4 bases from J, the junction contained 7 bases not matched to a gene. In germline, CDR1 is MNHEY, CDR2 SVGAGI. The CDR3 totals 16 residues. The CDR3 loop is CASSYTRTGGGYGYTF. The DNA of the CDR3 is TGTGCCAGCAGTTACACCAGGACAGGGGGGGGCTATGGCTACACCTTC.

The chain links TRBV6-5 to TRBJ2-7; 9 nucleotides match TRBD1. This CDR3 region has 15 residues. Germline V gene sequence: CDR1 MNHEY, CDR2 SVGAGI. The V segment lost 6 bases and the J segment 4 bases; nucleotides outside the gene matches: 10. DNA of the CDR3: TGTGCCAGCAGGCCCAACCGGGACAGGGTTTACGAGCAGTACTTC. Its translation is CASRPNRDRVYEQYF.

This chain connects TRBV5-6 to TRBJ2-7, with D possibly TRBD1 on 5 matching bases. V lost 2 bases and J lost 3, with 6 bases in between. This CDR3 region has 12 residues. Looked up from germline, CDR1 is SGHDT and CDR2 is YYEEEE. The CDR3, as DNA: TGTGCCAGCAGCTTTCAGGGCTACGAGCAGTACTTC. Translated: CASSFQGYEQYF. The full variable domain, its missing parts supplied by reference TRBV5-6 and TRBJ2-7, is DAGVTQSPTHLIKTRGQQVTLRCSPKSGHDTVSWYQQALGQGPQFIFQYYEEEERQRGNFPDRFSGHQFPNYSSELNVNALLLGDSALYLCASSFQGYEQYFGPGTRLTVT.

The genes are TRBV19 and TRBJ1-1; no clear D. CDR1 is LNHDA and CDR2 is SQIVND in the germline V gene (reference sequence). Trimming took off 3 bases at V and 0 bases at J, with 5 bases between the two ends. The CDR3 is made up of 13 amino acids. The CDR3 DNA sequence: TGTGCCAGTAGTATCCCCATGAACACTGAAGCTTTCTTT. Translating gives CASSIPMNTEAFF.

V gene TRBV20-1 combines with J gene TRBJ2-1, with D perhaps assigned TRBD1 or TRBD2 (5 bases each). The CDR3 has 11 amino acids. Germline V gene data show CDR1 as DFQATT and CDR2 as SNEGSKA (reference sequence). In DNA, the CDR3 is TGCAGGACTATAAGGGGCAATGAGCAGTTCTTC. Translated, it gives CRTIRGNEQFF.

This chain's CDR3 is CASSGAAERRGYTF. The CDR3 DNA follows: TGTGCCAGCAGTGGGGCGGCTGAACGGAGAGGCTACACCTTC. V and J are TRBV28 and TRBJ1-2; TRBD1 might be the D (5 bases). Between the trimmed V and J ends, which lost 5 bases and 8 bases, there was a span of 18 bases. The CDR3 has 14 residues. Germline V gene lookup returns CDR1 MDHEN and CDR2 SYDVKM.

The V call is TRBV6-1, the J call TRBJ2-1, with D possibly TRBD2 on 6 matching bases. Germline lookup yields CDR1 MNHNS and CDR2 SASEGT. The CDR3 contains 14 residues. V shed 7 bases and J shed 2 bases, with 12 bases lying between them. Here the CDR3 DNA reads TGTGCCAGCAATTTGGGCGGGGCCTACAATGAGCAGTTCTTC. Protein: CASNLGGAYNEQFF.

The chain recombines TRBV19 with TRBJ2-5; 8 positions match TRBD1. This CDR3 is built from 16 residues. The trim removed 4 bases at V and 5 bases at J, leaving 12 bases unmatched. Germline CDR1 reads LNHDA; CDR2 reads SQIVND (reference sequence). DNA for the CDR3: TGTGCCAGTAGTAGGGACAGGAAAGGCTGGGGGGAGACCCAGTACTTC. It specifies CASSRDRKGWGETQYF.

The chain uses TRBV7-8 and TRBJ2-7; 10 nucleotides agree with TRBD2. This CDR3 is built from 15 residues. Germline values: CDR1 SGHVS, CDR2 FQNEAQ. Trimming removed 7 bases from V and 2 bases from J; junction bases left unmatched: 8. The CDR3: CASKRLAGGTYEQYF. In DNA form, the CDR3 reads TGTGCCAGCAAACGACTAGCGGGTGGGACCTACGAGCAGTACTTC.